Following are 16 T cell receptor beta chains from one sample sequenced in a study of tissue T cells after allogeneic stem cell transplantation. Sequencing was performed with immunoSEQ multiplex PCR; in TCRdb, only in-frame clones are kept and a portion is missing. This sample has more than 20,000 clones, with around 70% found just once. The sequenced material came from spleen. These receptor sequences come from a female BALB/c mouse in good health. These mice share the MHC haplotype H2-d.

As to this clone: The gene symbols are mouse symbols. The sequenced part of the CDR3 DNA is TGTGCCAGCAGTATGGGGACAGGGAACACAGAAGTCTTC. This gives the protein CASSMGTGNTEVF. The full CDR3 protein reads CASSMGTGNTEVFF. The chain couples TRBV19 to TRBJ1-1, with 8 bases fitting TRBD1. Read sequence stops 1 residue before the CDR3 end, and the germline J gene provides the missing end. The CDR3 covers 14 residues. Trimming took 2 bases from V and 1 from J; bases not matched to a gene: 1. The germline V gene encodes CDR1 FNHDT and CDR2 SITEND (reference sequence).

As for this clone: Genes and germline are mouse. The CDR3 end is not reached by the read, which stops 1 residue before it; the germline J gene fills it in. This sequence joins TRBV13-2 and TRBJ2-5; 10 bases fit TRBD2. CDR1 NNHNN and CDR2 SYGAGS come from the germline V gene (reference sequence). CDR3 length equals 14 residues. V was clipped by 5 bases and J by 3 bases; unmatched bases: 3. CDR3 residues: CASGPTGGQDTQYF. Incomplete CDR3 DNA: TGTGCCAGCGGCCCGACTGGGGGGCAAGACACCCAGTAC.

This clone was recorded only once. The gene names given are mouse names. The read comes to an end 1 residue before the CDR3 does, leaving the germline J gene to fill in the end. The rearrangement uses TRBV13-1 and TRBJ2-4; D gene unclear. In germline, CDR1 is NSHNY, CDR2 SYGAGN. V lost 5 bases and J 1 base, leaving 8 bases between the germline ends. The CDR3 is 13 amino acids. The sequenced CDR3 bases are TGTGCCAGCAGGAGGAGGGGTCAAAACACCTTGTAC. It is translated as CASRRRGQNTLY. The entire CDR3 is CASRRRGQNTLYF.

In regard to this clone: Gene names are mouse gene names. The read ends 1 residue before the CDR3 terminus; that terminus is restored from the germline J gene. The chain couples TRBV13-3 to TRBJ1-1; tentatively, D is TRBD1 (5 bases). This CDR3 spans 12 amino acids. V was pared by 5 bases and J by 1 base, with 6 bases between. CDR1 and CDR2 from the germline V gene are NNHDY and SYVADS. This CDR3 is CASRGRNTEVFF. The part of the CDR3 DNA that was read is TGTGCCAGCAGGGGGCGGAACACAGAAGTCTTC.

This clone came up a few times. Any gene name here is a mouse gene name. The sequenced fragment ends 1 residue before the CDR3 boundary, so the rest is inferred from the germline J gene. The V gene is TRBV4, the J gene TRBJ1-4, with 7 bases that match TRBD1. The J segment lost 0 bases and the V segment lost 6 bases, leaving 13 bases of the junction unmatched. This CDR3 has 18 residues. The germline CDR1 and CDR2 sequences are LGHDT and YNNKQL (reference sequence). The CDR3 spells CASSQVEGALFSNERLFF. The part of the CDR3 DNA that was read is TGTGCCAGCAGTCAAGTGGAGGGGGCACTTTTTTCCAACGAAAGATTATTT.

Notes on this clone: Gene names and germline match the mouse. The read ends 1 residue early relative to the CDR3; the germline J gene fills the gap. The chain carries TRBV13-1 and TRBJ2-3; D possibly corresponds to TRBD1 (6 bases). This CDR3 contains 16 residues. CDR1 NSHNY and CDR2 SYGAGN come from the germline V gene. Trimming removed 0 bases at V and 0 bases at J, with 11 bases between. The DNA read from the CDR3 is TGTGCCAGCAGTGATGCATTTGGACAGAGTGCAGAAACGCTGTAT. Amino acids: CASSDAFGQSAETLY. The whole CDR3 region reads CASSDAFGQSAETLYF.

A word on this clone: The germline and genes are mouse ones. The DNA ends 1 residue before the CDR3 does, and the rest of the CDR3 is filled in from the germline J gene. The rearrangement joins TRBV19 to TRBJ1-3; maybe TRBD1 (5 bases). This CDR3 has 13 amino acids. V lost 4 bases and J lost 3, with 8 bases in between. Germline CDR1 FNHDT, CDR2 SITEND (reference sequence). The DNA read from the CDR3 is TGTGCCAGCAGTGGGGGGGTTGGAAATACGCTCTAT. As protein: CASSGGVGNTLY. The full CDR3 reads CASSGGVGNTLYF. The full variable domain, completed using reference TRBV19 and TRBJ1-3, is GGIITQTPKFLIGQEGQKLTLKCQQNFNHDTMYWYRQDSGKGLRLIYYSITENDLQKGDLSEGYDASREKKSSFSLTVTSAQKNEMAVFLCASSGGVGNTLYFGEGSRLIVV.

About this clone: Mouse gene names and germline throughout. CDR3 DNA (partial): TGCACCTGCAGTGGCGGACAGGGGGGAGAACAGTAC. Protein product: CTCSGGQGGEQY. In full, the CDR3 is CTCSGGQGGEQYF. The rearrangement uses TRBV1 and TRBJ2-7; 10 bases are a match to TRBD1. The DNA ends 1 residue before the CDR3 does, and the rest of the CDR3 is filled in from the germline J gene. The CDR3 totals 13 residues. Trimming took 4 bases from V and 7 from J; bases not matched to a gene: 4. From germline, CDR1 is NSQYPW and CDR2 LRSPGD (reference sequence). Using reference TRBV1 and TRBJ2-7 for the parts outside the CDR3, the full variable domain is VTLLEQNPRWRLVPRGQAVNLRCILKNSQYPWMSWYQQDLQKQLQWLFTLRSPGDKEVKSLPGADYLATRVTDTELRLQVANMSQGRTLYCTCSGGQGGEQYFGPGTRLTVL.

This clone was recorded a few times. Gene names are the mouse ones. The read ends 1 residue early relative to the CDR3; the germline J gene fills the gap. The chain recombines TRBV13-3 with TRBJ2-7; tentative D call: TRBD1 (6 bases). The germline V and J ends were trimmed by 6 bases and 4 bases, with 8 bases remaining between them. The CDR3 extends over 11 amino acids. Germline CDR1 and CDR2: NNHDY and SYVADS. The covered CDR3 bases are TGTGCCAGCAATCAGGGGTATGAACAGTAC. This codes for CASNQGYEQY. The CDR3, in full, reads CASNQGYEQYF.

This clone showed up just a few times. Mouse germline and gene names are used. The CDR3 region is CASSDVGDNQDTQYF. The sequenced CDR3 bases are TGTGCCAGCAGTGACGTGGGGGACAACCAAGACACCCAGTAC. The V gene is TRBV13-1, the J gene TRBJ2-5; TRBD2 is a possible D gene (6 bases). Sequencing ends 1 residue short of the CDR3 end; the germline J gene provides the rest. The CDR3 is 15 residues long. Trimming left V 2 bases short and J 0 bases short, with 10 bases between. Germline assignment: CDR1 NSHNY and CDR2 SYGAGN.

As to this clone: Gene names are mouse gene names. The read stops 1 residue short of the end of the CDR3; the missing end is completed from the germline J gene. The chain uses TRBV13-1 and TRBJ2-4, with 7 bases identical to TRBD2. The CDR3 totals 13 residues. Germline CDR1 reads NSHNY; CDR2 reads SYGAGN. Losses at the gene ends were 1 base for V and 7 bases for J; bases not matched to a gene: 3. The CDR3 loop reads CASSDSGGDTLYF. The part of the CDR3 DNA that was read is TGTGCCAGCAGTGATTCTGGGGGAGACACCTTGTAC.

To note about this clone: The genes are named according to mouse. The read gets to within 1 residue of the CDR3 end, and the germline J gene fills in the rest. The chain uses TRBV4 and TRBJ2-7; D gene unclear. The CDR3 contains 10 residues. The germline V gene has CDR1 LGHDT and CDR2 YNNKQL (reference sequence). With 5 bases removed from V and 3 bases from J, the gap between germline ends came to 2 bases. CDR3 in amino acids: CASSRYEQYF. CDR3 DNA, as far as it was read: TGTGCCAGCAGCCGCTATGAACAGTAC.

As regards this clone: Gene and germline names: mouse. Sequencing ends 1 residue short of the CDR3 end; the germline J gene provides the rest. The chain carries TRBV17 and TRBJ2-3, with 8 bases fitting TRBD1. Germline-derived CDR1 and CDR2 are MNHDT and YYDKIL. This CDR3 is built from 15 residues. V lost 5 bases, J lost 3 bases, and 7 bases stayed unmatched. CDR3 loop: CASSPTGVDAETLYF. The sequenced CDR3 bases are TGTGCTAGCAGTCCGACAGGGGTCGACGCAGAAACGCTGTAT.

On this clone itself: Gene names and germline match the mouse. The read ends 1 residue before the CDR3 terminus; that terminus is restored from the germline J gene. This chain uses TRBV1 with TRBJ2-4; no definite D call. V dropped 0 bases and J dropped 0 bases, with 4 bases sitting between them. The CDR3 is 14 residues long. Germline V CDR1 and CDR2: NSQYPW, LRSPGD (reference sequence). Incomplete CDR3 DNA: TGCACCTGCAGTGCAGATCCTAGTCAAAACACCTTGTAC. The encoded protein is CTCSADPSQNTLY. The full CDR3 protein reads CTCSADPSQNTLYF. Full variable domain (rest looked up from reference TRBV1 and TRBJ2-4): VTLLEQNPRWRLVPRGQAVNLRCILKNSQYPWMSWYQQDLQKQLQWLFTLRSPGDKEVKSLPGADYLATRVTDTELRLQVANMSQGRTLYCTCSADPSQNTLYFGAGTRLSVL.

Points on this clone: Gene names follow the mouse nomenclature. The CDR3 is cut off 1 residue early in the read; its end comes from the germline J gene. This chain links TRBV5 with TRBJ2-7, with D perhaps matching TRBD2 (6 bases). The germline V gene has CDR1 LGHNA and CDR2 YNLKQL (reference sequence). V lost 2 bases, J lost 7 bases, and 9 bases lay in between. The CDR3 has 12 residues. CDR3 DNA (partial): TGTGCCAGCAGCCAACTCTGGGGAGAACAGTAC. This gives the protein CASSQLWGEQY. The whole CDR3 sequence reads CASSQLWGEQYF.

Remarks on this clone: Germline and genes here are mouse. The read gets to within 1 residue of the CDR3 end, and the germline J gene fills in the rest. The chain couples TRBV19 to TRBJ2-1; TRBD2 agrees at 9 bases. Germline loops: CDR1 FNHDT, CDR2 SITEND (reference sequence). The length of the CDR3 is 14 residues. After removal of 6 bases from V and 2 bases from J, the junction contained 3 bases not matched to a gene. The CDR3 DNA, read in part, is TGTGCCAGCACATACTGGGGGGACTATGCTGAGCAGTTC. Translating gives CASTYWGDYAEQF. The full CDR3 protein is CASTYWGDYAEQFF.